Sequencing of this TCR beta chain was carried out in a study of blood T cell repertoires in COVID-19. Assay: immunoSEQ multiplex PCR; the TCRdb copy retains only in-frame clones and omits some. This table has 300,000 to 450,000 clones, more than 85% appearing once. This clonotype originated in a woman in her 30s who had recovered from COVID-19. Material for sequencing was PBMCs or T cells enriched from blood (not recorded which).

DNA for the CDR3: TGCGCCAGCAGCTTGGGACTAGCGGGGGGGCCGGCAATCACAGATACGCAGTATTTT. This gives the protein CASSLGLAGGPAITDTQYF. The J gene is TRBJ2-3, the V gene TRBV5-1; 14 nucleotides agree with TRBD2. The CDR3 contains 19 residues. The germline V gene has CDR1 SGHRS and CDR2 YFSETQ. The ends lost 0 bases at V and 2 bases at J; junction bases unmatched: 8. The full variable domain, in which reference TRBV5-1 and TRBJ2-3 provide the parts outside the CDR3, is KAGVTQTPRYLIKTRGQQVTLSCSPISGHRSVSWYQQTPGQGLQFLFEYFSETQRNKGNFPGRFSGRQFSNSRSEMNVSTLELGDSALYLCASSLGLAGGPAITDTQYFGPGTRLTVL.